This TCR beta chain was found in a study of cytomegalovirus exposure and HLA in healthy donors. Study observations and caveats: In vitro, three CMV-associated chains proved specific for CMV antigens. Earlier analysis yielded a pattern in which most TCR beta V segments were productive about 90% or about 30% of the time. In a later analysis, HLA-associated TCR beta chains were more clonally expanded than equally common others.

With 60 Vbeta and 13 Jbeta primers, the PCR was carried out. Only in-frame clones appear in the TCRdb table, and some are missing; sequencing was by immunoSEQ multiplex PCR. The table shows 250,000 to 350,000 clones, with approximately 80% occurring only once. This CDR3 is 10 amino acids long. Each of the donors was a healthy bone marrow donor. With respect to this clone: The antigen is not known.

The chain links TRBV21-1 to TRBJ2-7; the table's D call of TRBD2 was not tested on the DNA. TRBV21-1 is described as a pseudogene. Material: PBMCs. This clonotype was obtained from a girl aged 2 to 10 in good health and CMV-seronegative. CDR3 in amino acids: CASRSYEQYF. In nucleotides, the CDR3 is TGTGCCAGCAGGAGCTACGAGCAGTACTTC.